In its sample, the clone carrying this T cell receptor (beta chain) was seen many times. The V end was cut by 5 bases, the J end by 2 bases, with 8 bases between. The CDR3 totals 12 residues. The germline V gene encodes CDR1 DFQATT and CDR2 SNEGSKA (reference sequence). At least 5 micrograms of total RNA were extracted per sample. The sample comes from a study of blood T cells in healthy people across ages. Together with a sample-barcoded 5' primer, a J-beta primer mix was included in a second PCR lasting about 7 to 12 cycles. TCRdb itself ran the 5' RACE reads through MiXCR, one entry per CDR3 protein. This table has 650,000 to 700,000 distinct CDR3 sequences, around 50% appearing once.

The sequence was collected from a woman of 80 years or more in good health. Sequencing used blood. The chain uses TRBV20-1 and TRBJ2-3; D gene unclear. The CDR3 nucleotides read TGCAGTGCTGGATATGACACAGATACGCAGTATTTT. This codes for CSAGYDTDTQYF.